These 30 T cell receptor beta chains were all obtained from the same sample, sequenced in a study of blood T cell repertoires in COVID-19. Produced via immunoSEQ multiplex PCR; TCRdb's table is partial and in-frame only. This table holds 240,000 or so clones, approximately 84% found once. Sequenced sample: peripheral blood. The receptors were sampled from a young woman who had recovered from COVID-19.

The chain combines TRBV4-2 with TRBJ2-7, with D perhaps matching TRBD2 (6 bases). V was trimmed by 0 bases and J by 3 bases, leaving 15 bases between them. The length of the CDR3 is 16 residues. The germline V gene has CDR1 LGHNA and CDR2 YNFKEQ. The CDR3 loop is CASSQERNSGNYEQYF. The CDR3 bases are TGTGCCAGCAGCCAAGAAAGGAATAGCGGCAACTACGAGCAGTACTTC.

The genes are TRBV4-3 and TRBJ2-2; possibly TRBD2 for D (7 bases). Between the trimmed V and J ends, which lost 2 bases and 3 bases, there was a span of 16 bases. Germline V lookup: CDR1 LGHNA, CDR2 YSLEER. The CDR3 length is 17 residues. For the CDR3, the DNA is TGCGCCAGCAGCCAACGAGGGGAGGGGGACCACACCGGGGAGCTGTTTTTT. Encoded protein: CASSQRGEGDHTGELFF.

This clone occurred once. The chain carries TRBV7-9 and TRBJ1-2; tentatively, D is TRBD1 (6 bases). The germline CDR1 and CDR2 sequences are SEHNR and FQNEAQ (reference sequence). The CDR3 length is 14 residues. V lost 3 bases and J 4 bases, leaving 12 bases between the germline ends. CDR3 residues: CASSFRQASYGYTF. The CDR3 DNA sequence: TGTGCCAGCAGCTTCCGACAGGCTAGCTATGGCTACACCTTC.

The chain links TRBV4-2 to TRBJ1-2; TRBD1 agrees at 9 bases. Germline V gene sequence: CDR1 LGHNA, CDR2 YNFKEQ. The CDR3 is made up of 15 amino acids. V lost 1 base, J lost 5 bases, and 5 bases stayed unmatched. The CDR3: CASSQGQGGEYGYTF. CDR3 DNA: TGTGCCAGCAGCCAAGGACAGGGGGGGGAGTATGGCTACACCTTC.

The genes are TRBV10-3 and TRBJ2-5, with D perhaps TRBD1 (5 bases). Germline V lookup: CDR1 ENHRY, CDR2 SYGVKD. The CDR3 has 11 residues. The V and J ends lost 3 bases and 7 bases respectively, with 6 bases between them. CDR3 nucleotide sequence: TGTGCCATCAGTGACCAGGGGACCCAGTACTTC. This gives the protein CAISDQGTQYF.

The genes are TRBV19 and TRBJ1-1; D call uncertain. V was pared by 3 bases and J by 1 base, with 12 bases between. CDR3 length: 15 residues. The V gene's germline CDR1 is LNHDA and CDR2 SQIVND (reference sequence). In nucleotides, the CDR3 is TGTGCCAGTAGTATTTCGGGGTCGGGGAACACTGAAGCTTTCTTT. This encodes CASSISGSGNTEAFF.

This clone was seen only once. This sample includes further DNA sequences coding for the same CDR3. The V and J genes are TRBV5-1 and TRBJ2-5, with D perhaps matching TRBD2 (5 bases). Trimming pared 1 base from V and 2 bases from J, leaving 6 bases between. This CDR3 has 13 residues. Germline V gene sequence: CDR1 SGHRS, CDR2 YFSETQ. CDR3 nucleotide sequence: TGCGCCAGCAGCTTGAGAGGGCAAGAGACCCAGTACTTC. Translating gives CASSLRGQETQYF.

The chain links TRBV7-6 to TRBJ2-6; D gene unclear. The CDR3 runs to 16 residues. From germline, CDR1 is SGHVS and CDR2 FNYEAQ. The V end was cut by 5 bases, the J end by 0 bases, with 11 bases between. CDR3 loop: CASSGLSDSGANVLTF. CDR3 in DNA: TGTGCCAGCAGCGGGCTATCTGACTCTGGGGCCAACGTCCTGACTTTC.

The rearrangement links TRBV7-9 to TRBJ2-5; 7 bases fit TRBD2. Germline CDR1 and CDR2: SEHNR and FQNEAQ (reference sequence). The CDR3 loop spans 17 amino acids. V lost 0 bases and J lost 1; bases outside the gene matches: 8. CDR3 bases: TGTGCCAGCAGCTTAGCGCTGGGGGGGATGGGCCAAGAGACCCAGTACTTC. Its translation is CASSLALGGMGQETQYF.

CDR3 residues: CASSLVPGIGTDTQYF. The CDR3, as DNA: TGCGCCAGCAGCTTGGTTCCGGGAATAGGGACAGATACGCAGTATTTT. This chain uses TRBV5-1 with TRBJ2-3; perhaps TRBD2 as D (5 bases). Per germline, CDR1 SGHRS and CDR2 YFSETQ. The CDR3 spans 16 residues. V dropped 0 bases and J dropped 3 bases, with 14 bases sitting between them.

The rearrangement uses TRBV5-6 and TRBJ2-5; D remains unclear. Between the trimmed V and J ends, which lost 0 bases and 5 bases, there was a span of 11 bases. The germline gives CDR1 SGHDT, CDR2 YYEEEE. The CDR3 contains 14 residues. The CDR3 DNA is TGTGCCAGCAGCTTGGAACACCCCGGGGAGACCCAGTACTTC. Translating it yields CASSLEHPGETQYF.

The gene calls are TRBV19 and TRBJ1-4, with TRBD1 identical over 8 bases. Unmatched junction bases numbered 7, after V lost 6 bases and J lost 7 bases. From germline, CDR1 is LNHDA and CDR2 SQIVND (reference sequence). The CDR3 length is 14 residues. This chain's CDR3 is CASRPQGAGEKLFF. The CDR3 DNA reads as TGTGCCAGTAGGCCCCAGGGGGCCGGTGAAAAACTGTTTTTT.

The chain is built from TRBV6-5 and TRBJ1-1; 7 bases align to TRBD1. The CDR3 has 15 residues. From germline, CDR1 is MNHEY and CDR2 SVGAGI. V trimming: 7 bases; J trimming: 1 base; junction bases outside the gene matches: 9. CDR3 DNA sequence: TGTGCCAGCAACCCGGGGGCAGGGGGGAACACTGAAGCTTTCTTT. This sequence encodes CASNPGAGGNTEAFF.

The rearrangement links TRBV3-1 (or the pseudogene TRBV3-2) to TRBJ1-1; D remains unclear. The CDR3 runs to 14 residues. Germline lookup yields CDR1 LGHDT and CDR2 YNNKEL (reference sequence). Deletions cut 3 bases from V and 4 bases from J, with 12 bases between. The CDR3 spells CASSQREGSTEAFF. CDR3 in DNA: TGTGCCAGCAGCCAGCGGGAAGGCAGCACTGAAGCTTTCTTT.

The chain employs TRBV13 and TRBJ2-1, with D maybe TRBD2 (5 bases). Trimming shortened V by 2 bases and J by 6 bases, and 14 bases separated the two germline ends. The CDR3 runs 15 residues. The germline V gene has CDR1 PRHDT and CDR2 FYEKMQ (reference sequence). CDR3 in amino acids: CASSLYSDFPNEQFF. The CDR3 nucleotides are TGTGCCAGCAGCTTATATTCGGACTTCCCCAATGAGCAGTTCTTC.

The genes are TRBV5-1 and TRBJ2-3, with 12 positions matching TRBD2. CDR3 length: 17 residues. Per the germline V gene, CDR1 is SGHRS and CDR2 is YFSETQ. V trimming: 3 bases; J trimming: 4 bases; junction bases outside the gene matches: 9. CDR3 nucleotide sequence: TGCGCCAGCAGCTCTGAACCTAGCGGGGGGGTATCAGATACGCAGTATTTT. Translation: CASSSEPSGGVSDTQYF.

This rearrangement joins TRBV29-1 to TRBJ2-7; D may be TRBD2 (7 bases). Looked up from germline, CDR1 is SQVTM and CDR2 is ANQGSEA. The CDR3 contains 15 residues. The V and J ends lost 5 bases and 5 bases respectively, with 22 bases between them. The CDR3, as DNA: TGCAGCGTTCCGAATCCCGAGGGGGGGGTGAACGAGCAGTACTTC. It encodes CSVPNPEGGVNEQYF.

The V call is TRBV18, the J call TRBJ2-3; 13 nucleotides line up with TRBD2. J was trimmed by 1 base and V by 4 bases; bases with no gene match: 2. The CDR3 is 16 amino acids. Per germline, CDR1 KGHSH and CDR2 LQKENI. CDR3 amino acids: CASSLGTSGGTDTQYF. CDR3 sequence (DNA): TGTGCCAGCTCACTCGGGACTAGCGGGGGCACAGATACGCAGTATTTT. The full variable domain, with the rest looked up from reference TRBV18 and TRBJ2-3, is NAGVMQNPRHLVRRRGQEARLRCSPMKGHSHVYWYRQLPEEGLKFMVYLQKENIIDESGMPKERFSAEFPKEGPSILRIQQVVRGDSAAYFCASSLGTSGGTDTQYFGPGTRLTVL.

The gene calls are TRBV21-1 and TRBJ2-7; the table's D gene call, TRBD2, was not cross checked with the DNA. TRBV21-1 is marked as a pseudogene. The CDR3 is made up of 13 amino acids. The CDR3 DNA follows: TGTGCCAGCAGTACGGAGACTCCCTACGAGCAGTACTTC. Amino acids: CASSTETPYEQYF.

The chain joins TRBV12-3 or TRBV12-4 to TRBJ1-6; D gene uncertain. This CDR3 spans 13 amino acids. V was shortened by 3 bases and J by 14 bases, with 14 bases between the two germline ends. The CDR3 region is CASSLSGLGALHF. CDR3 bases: TGTGCCAGCAGTTTGAGCGGCCTGGGAGCCCTCCACTTT.

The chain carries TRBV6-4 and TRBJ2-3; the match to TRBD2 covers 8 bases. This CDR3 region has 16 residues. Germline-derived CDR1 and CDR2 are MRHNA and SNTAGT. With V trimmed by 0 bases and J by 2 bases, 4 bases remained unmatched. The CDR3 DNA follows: TGTGCCAGCAGTGACTCAGGGCGGGGGGACACAGATACGCAGTATTTT. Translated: CASSDSGRGDTDTQYF.

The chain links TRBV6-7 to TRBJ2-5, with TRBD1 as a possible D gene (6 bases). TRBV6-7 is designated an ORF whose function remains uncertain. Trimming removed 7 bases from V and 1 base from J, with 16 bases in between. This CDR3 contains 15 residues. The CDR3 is CASNHEGGGQETQYF. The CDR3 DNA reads TGTGCCAGCAATCACGAAGGGGGTGGCCAAGAGACCCAGTACTTC.

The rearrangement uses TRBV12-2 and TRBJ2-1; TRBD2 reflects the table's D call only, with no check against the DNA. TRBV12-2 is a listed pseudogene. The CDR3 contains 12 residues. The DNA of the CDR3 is TGTGCAAGTCGCCGCAACGGGGATGAGCAGTTCTTC. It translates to CASRRNGDEQFF.

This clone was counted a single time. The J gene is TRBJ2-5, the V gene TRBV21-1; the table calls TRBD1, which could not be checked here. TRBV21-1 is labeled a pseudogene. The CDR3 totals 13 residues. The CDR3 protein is CASSRGQGETQYF. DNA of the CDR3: TGTGCCAGCAGTCGCGGACAGGGGGAGACCCAGTACTTC.

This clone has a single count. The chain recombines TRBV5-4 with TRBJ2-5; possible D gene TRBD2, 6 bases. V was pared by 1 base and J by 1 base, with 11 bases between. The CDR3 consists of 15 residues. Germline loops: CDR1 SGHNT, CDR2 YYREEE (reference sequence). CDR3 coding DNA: TGTGCCAGCAGCTTGCGGCGGGACTCCCAAGAGACCCAGTACTTC. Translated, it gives CASSLRRDSQETQYF.

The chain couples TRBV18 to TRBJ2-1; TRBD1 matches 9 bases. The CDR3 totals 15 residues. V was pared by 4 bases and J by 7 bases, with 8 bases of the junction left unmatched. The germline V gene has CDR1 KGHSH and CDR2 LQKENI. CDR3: CASSLSRDRVNEQFF. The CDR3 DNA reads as TGTGCCAGCTCACTCTCCCGGGACAGGGTAAATGAGCAGTTCTTC.

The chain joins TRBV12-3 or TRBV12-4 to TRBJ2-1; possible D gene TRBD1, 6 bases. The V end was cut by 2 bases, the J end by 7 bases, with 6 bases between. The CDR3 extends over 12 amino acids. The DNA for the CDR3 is TGTGCCAGCAGTTTACAGGGGAATGAGCAGTTCTTC. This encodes CASSLQGNEQFF.

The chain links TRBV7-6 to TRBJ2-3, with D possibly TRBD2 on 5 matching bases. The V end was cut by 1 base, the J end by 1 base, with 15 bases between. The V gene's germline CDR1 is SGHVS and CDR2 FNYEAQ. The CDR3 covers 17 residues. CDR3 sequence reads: CASSLGLAGLRTDTQYF. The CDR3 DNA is TGTGCCAGCAGCTTAGGTTTGGCGGGTTTACGCACAGATACGCAGTATTTT.

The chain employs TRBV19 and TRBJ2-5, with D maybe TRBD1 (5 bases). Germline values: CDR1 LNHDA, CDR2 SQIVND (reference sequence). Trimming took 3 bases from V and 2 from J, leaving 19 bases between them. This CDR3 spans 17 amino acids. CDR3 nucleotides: TGTGCCAGTAGTATCCCGGGCGCAGGGTCGAGGCAAGAGACCCAGTACTTC. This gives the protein CASSIPGAGSRQETQYF.

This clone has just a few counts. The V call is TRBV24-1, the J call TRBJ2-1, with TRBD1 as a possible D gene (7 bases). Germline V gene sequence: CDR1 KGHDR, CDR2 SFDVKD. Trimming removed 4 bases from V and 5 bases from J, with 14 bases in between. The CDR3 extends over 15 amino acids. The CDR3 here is CATSEAGGGHNEQFF. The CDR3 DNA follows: TGTGCCACCAGTGAGGCAGGGGGAGGACACAATGAGCAGTTCTTC.